These 18 T cell receptor beta chains originate from one sample sequenced in a study of blood T cells in healthy people across ages. Then a second PCR, running about 6 to 12 cycles, was carried out with a sample-barcoded 5' primer and a J-beta primer mix. TCRdb re-analysed the 5' RACE reads in MiXCR, keeping a single row per CDR3 protein. The table lists about 1.8 million distinct CDR3 sequences, roughly 50% of them singletons, with less than 2.5% in the top ten. The sequenced material came from blood. The source of these receptors is a woman between 40 and 50 years old in good health.

The CDR3 DNA is TGTGCCAGCAGTTACGCTTGTGAGCAGTTCTTC. Its protein product is CASSYACEQFF. This sequence joins TRBV6-2 or TRBV6-3 and TRBJ2-1; D unclear. The germline CDR1 and CDR2 sequences are MNHEY and SVGEGT. The CDR3 consists of 11 residues. V was cut by 2 bases and J by 9 bases, with 5 bases left in between.

CDR3 in DNA: TGTGCCAGCAGACTTACTGGACAGGGGGGGTCCTACGAGCAGTACTTC. Protein: CASRLTGQGGSYEQYF. This chain joins TRBV6-2 or TRBV6-3 and TRBJ2-7, with TRBD1 identical over 10 bases. V shed 6 bases and J 1 base; nucleotides not matched to a gene: 9. The CDR3 extends over 16 amino acids. The V gene's germline CDR1 is MNHEY and CDR2 SVGEGT.

The chain joins TRBV6-6 to TRBJ2-1; TRBD2 is a possible D gene (6 bases). The germline CDR1 and CDR2 sequences are MNHNY and SVGAGI (reference sequence). The germline V and J ends were trimmed by 2 bases and 6 bases, with 11 bases remaining between them. The CDR3 loop spans 14 amino acids. The CDR3: CASSYGGASNEQFF. CDR3 DNA: TGTGCCAGCAGTTACGGCGGGGCCTCCAATGAGCAGTTCTTC.

The chain has TRBV10-3 and TRBJ1-3; D is unclear. Trimming stripped 3 bases from V and 0 bases from J, with 12 bases between. Germline CDR1 and CDR2: ENHRY and SYGVKD. CDR3 length: 16 residues. The CDR3 DNA reads TGTGCCATCAGTGACGCCGAGGGAGACTCTGGAAACACCATATATTTT. It is translated as CAISDAEGDSGNTIYF.

This clonotype has a handful of counts. The chain uses TRBV5-1 and TRBJ1-2; no firm D call. CDR1 SGHRS and CDR2 YFSETQ come from the germline V gene. V lost 5 bases, J lost 1 base, and 18 bases lay in between. The length of the CDR3 is 16 residues. The DNA for the CDR3 is TGCGCCAGCAGACCTGTCGGACTGACCGATAACTATGGCTACACCTTC. This encodes CASRPVGLTDNYGYTF.

The DNA for the CDR3 is TGTGCCAGCAGCTTGAGCTGGGTGAGGACTGAAGCTTTCTTT. Its translation is CASSLSWVRTEAFF. This rearrangement joins TRBV7-8 to TRBJ1-1; D is undetermined. The CDR3 consists of 14 residues. V lost 3 bases and J lost 5, with 13 bases in between. Germline V gene lookup returns CDR1 SGHVS and CDR2 FQNEAQ.

The chain uses TRBV20-1 and TRBJ2-7, with 8 positions matching TRBD1. The CDR3 consists of 14 residues. Germline assignment: CDR1 DFQATT and CDR2 SNEGSKA (reference sequence). With V trimmed by 6 bases and J by 0 bases, 7 bases remained unmatched. The CDR3 DNA follows: TGCAGTGCCCGGACAGGGAGGCGCTCCTACGAGCAGTACTTC. As protein: CSARTGRRSYEQYF.

The chain is built from TRBV20-1 and TRBJ1-2; D not resolved. CDR1 is DFQATT, CDR2 SNEGSKA, per germline (reference sequence). V lost 3 bases and J 4 bases, leaving 18 bases between the germline ends. This CDR3 has 15 amino acids. CDR3 residues: CSASPYQELGYGYTF. CDR3 coding DNA: TGCAGTGCTAGTCCCTATCAGGAACTGGGCTATGGCTACACCTTC.

The chain uses TRBV6-5 and TRBJ2-7; 7 positions match TRBD1. The J call may be in error: the DNA end matches TRBJ2-5 better. From germline, CDR1 is MNHEY and CDR2 SVGAGI. The CDR3 length is 12 residues. The CDR3 loop is CASRGTERTQYF. Here the CDR3 DNA reads TGTGCCAGCAGAGGGACAGAACGGACCCAGTACTTC.

Here the CDR3 DNA reads TGTGCCAGCAGTTACGGCGGAAATAACTATGGCTACACCTTC. Amino acid sequence: CASSYGGNNYGYTF. V usage is TRBV6-2 or TRBV6-3 and J usage is TRBJ1-2; D unresolved. Germline V gives CDR1 MNHEY, CDR2 SVGEGT. Between the trimmed V and J ends, which lost 2 bases and 1 base, there was a span of 8 bases. The CDR3 is 14 amino acids.

The chain couples TRBV15 to TRBJ1-4; 10 positions match TRBD1. With V trimmed by 3 bases and J by 7 bases, 8 bases remained unmatched. Looked up from germline, CDR1 is LNHNV and CDR2 is YYDKDF (reference sequence). The CDR3 consists of 16 residues. The CDR3 bases are TGTGCCACCAGCAGGGGACAGGGGTCAGGTCTTGAAAAACTGTTTTTT. Its protein is CATSRGQGSGLEKLFF. Combining the CDR3 with reference TRBV15 and TRBJ1-4 gives the whole variable domain DAMVIQNPRYQVTQFGKPVTLSCSQTLNHNVMYWYQQKSSQAPKLLFHYYDKDFNNEADTPDNFQSRRPNTSFCFLDIRSPGLGDTAMYLCATSRGQGSGLEKLFFGSGTQLSVL.

This clonotype has ten or more counts. The chain has TRBV12-3 or TRBV12-4 and TRBJ2-5; D unresolved. V was pared by 6 bases and J by 1 base, with 9 bases between. The CDR3 consists of 13 residues. CDR3 region: CASSPSSQETQYF. In nucleotides, the CDR3 is TGTGCCAGCAGCCCATCGAGCCAAGAGACCCAGTACTTC.

V and J are TRBV4-3 and TRBJ1-2; perhaps TRBD1 as D (6 bases). The V end lost 1 base, the J end lost 5 bases, and 14 bases lay between the germline ends. This CDR3 has 15 residues. Germline V gives CDR1 LGHNA, CDR2 YSLEER. The CDR3 nucleotides read TGCGCCAGCAGCCAAGGACGGGACACCAGATATGGCTACACCTTC. This sequence encodes CASSQGRDTRYGYTF.

The chain recombines TRBV28 with TRBJ2-5, with TRBD1 matching 9 bases. V gave up 5 bases and J gave up 2 bases; unmatched junction bases: 15. Germline assignment: CDR1 MDHEN and CDR2 SYDVKM. The CDR3 is 18 residues long. CDR3 region: CASSPPLRDRERQETQYF. CDR3 DNA sequence: TGTGCCAGCAGTCCACCCCTTCGGGACAGGGAGAGGCAAGAGACCCAGTACTTC.

The chain couples TRBV6-2 or TRBV6-3 to TRBJ2-7; 8 nucleotides align to TRBD1. The J call may be faulty, since TRBJ2-5 better matches the DNA end. The CDR3 runs to 17 residues. In germline, CDR1 is MNHEY, CDR2 SVGEGT. This CDR3 reads CASELSVDRVGGETQYF. The CDR3, as DNA: TGTGCCAGTGAACTCTCCGTGGACAGGGTCGGAGGGGAGACCCAGTACTTC.

This clonotype came up a few times. The chain combines TRBV4-1 with TRBJ2-5; 8 bases line up with TRBD1. Germline CDR1 reads MGHRA; CDR2 reads YSYEKL. With 0 bases clipped from V and 1 base from J, the junction kept 4 bases outside the gene matches. This CDR3 region has 16 residues. The CDR3 DNA follows: TGCGCCAGCAGCCAAGACCCCCAGGGGGCCCAAGAGACCCAGTACTTC. Residues: CASSQDPQGAQETQYF.

The J gene is TRBJ2-1, the V gene TRBV6-2 or TRBV6-3; 9 nucleotides agree with TRBD2. The CDR3 loop spans 15 amino acids. V lost 5 bases to trimming and J lost 5 bases; unmatched junction nucleotides: 7. Germline V gene lookup returns CDR1 MNHEY and CDR2 SVGEGT. The CDR3 DNA reads as TGTGCCAGCAGTCGACGAGCGGGGGGAGACAATGAGCAGTTCTTC. Protein: CASSRRAGGDNEQFF.

This clonotype was seen just once. The chain employs TRBV29-1 and TRBJ1-2; TRBD1 matches 8 bases. V was pared by 6 bases and J by 6 bases, with 15 bases of the junction left unmatched. Germline CDR1 SQVTM, CDR2 ANQGSEA. The length of the CDR3 is 15 residues. CDR3: CSVLNSGQVGHGYTF. The CDR3 nucleotides read TGCAGCGTCTTGAATTCGGGACAGGTCGGGCATGGCTACACCTTC. Full variable domain (rest looked up from reference TRBV29-1 and TRBJ1-2): SAVISQKPSRDICQRGTSLTIQCQVDSQVTMMFWYRQQPGQSLTLIATANQGSEATYESGFVIDKFPISRPNLTFSTLTVSNMSPEDSSIYLCSVLNSGQVGHGYTFGSGTRLTVV.